The subject of this entry is one T cell receptor beta chain. Its antigen is not known. The CDR3 totals 12 residues. The germline V gene has CDR1 SEHNR and CDR2 FQNEAQ (reference sequence). Trimming removed 2 bases at V and 7 bases at J, with 6 bases between. The sample belongs to a study of CD8 T cells in Susac syndrome. Findings of the study overall: Only a relatively small number of individuals were included in the TCR sequencing and HLA analysis.

Reverse transcription of 0.5 to 1 ug RNA was performed with random hexamers. MiXCR, applied by TCRdb to the immunoSEQ multiplex PCR reads, yields one record per CDR3 protein. The table lists roughly 150,000 distinct CDR3 sequences, 92% of them singletons. CD8+ and CD4+ blood T cells underwent TCR beta sequencing. This sequence originates from a human donor in good health. The chain joins TRBV7-9 to TRBJ2-1; D is uncertain. The sequenced material came from CD4+ T cells from PBMCs. CDR3 nucleotide sequence: TGTGCCAGCAGCTTAAGTGAGAATGAGCAGTTCTTC. It yields the protein CASSLSENEQFF.